Sequencing of this TCR beta chain was carried out in a study of T cell repertoires in cytomegalovirus infection. About the study: Shared public TCR beta signatures pointed to both CMV infection and a matching HLA type. Notes on the study in general: Clonotypes of TCR beta that were HLA-C-restricted and CMV-specific dominated the ex vivo response. Pooled public TCR beta family frequency picked out CMV carriers with the relevant HLA.

The germline V and J ends were trimmed by 4 bases and 9 bases, with 23 bases remaining between them. This CDR3 spans 16 amino acids. Germline CDR1 and CDR2: SGDLS and YYNGEE. MiXCR, run by TCRdb on the reads, gives a single entry per CDR3 protein. The table lists over 200,000 distinct CDR3 sequences, approximately 15% of them singletons, with around 8.1% in the top ten. Ten or more counts support this clonotype. The antigen is not known. V usage is TRBV9 and J usage is TRBJ2-1; D tentatively fits TRBD1 or TRBD2 (5 bases each). Sample: PBMCs. The sequence derives from a human donor in good health (CMV status not recorded). Some clones in this sample may be carry-over from other donors' samples. CDR3 nucleotides: TGTGCCAGCAGCCCACGGGACCTGAGTGGGGCCGGTGAGCAGTTCTTC. This gives the protein CASSPRDLSGAGEQFF.